Given below is one TCR beta chain in context. Its cognate antigen is unknown. This CDR3 is built from 15 residues. Per germline, CDR1 SSHAT and CDR2 FNYEAQ (reference sequence). The V end lost 5 bases, the J end lost 0 bases, and 11 bases lay between the germline ends. This sample stems from a study of OX40 agonist ivuxolimab in advanced cancers. Study-wide results and limits: Researchers report that CD8+ T cells had, on average, more expanded clones than CD4+. Clonal expansion was seen in CD4+ and CD8+ blood T cells by week 6 at 0.1 to 3.0 mg/kg.

TCRdb's table, derived via immunoSEQ multiplex PCR, lists solely in-frame clones and lacks some. The sample has roughly 45,000 clones; 60% to 80% are singletons. The starting material was CD4+ or CD8+ T cells sorted from blood, obtained in a trial of the OX40 agonist ivuxolimab. The TCR comes from an adult with an advanced solid tumor such as melanoma, head and neck, liver or kidney cancer. The chain carries TRBV7-7 and TRBJ2-1, with TRBD2 as a possible D gene (5 bases). The CDR3 nucleotides are TGTGCCAGCAGCCCGATAGCGAGCTCCTACAATGAGCAGTTCTTC. Its protein is CASSPIASSYNEQFF.